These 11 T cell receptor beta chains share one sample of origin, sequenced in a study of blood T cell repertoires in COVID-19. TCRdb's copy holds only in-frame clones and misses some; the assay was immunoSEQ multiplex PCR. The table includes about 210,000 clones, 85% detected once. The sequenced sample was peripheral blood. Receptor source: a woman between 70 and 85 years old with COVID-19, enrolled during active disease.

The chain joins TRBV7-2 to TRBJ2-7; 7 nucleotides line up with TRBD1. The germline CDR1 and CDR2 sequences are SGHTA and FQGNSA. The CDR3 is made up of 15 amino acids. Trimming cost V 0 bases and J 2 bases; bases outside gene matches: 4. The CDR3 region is CASSLAGTAPYEQYF. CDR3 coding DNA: TGTGCCAGCAGCTTAGCGGGGACAGCTCCCTACGAGCAGTACTTC.

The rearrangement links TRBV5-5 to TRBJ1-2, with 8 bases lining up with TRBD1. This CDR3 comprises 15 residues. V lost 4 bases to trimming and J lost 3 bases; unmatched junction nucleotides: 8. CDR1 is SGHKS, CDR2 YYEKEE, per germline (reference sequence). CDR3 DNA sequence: TGTGCCAGCAGCCGAGACGACAGGGGCGACTATGGCTACACCTTC. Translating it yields CASSRDDRGDYGYTF.

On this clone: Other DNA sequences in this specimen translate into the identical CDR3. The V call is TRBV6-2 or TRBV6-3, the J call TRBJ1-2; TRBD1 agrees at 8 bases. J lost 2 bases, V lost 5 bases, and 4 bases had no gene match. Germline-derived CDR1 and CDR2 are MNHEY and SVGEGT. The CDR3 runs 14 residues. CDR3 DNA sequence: TGTGCCAGCAGTCCCGGGACAGGCAACTATGGCTACACCTTC. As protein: CASSPGTGNYGYTF.

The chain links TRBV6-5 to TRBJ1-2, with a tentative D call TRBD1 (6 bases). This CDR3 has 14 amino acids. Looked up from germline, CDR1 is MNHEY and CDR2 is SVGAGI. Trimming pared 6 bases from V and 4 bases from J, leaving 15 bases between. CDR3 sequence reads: CASRTGQSFYGYTF. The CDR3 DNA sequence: TGTGCCAGCAGGACCGGACAGTCCTTCTATGGCTACACCTTC.

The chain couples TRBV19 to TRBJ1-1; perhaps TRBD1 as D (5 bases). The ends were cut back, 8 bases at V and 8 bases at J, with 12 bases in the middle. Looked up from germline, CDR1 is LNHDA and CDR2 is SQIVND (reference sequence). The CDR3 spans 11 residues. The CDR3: CASGGHPEAFF. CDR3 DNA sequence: TGTGCCAGTGGTGGACATCCCGAAGCTTTCTTT.

The CDR3 DNA reads as TGCGCCAGCAGCCAAAGTCAGGGGGACTACGAGCAGTACTTC. Its translation is CASSQSQGDYEQYF. V and J are TRBV4-3 and TRBJ2-7; 7 bases align to TRBD1. The V gene end was trimmed by 2 bases and the J gene end by 3 bases; junction bases not matched to a gene: 4. The germline V gene has CDR1 LGHNA and CDR2 YSLEER. This CDR3 is built from 14 residues.

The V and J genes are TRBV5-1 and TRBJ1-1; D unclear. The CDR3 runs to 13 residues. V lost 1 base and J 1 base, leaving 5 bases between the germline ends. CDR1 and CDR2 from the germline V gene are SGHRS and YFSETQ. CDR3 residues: CASSLTENTEAFF. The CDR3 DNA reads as TGCGCCAGCAGCTTGACAGAGAACACTGAAGCTTTCTTT.

The CDR3 coding sequence is TGTGCCAGCAGCTTGGACCCCGAGACAGAACGCTCACCCCTCCACTTT. It specifies CASSLDPETERSPLHF. The gene calls are TRBV5-4 and TRBJ1-6, with TRBD1 as a possible D gene (5 bases). Germline CDR1 reads SGHNT; CDR2 reads YYREEE (reference sequence). Trimming took 0 bases from V and 10 from J, leaving 17 bases between them. The CDR3 contains 16 residues.

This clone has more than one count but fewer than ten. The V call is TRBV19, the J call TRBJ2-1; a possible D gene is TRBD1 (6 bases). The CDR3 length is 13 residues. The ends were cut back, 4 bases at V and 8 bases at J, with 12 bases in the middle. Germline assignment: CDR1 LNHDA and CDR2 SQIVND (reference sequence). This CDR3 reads CASSTQNRDEQFF. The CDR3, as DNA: TGTGCCAGTAGTACCCAAAACAGGGATGAGCAGTTCTTC.

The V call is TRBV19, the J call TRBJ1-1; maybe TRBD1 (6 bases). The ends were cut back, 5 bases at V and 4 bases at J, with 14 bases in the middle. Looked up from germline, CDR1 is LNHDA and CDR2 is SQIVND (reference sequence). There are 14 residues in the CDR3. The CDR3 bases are TGTGCCAGTAGTCAGCCCGGGGGGCCCACTGAAGCTTTCTTT. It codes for CASSQPGGPTEAFF. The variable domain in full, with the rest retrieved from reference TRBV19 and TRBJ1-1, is DGGITQSPKYLFRKEGQNVTLSCEQNLNHDAMYWYRQDPGQGLRLIYYSQIVNDFQKGDIAEGYSVSREKKESFPLTVTSAQKNPTAFYLCASSQPGGPTEAFFGQGTRLTVV.

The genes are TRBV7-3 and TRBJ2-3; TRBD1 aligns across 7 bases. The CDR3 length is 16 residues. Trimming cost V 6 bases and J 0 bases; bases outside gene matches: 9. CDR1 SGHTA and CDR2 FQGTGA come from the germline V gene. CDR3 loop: CASRASGQPSTDTQYF. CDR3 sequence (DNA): TGTGCCAGCAGAGCCTCGGGACAGCCTAGCACAGATACGCAGTATTTT.